This record looks at one T cell receptor (beta chain) sequence and its context. Its specificity is unknown. Assay: immunoSEQ multiplex PCR; the TCRdb copy retains only in-frame clones and omits some. The data hold some 98,000 clones, with about four fifths observed a single time. This record belongs to a study of OX40 agonist ivuxolimab in advanced cancers. Overall study: Patients enrolled in dose escalation were diagnosed with hepatocellular carcinoma, melanoma, renal cell or head and neck cancer. The mean age was approximately 60 years, ranging from about 20 to 79, with 65% to 85% of participants male.

CDR1 and CDR2 from the germline V gene are SGHTA and FQGNSA. The CDR3 runs 14 residues. Study results and limitations: Clones of CD4+ and CD8+ blood T cells grew by week 6 at doses of 0.1 to 3.0 mg/kg.

The receptor was derived from an adult with an advanced solid tumor such as melanoma, head and neck, liver or kidney cancer. The sequences come from CD4+ or CD8+ T cells sorted from blood, collected in a trial of the OX40 agonist ivuxolimab. The chain couples TRBV7-2 to TRBJ2-5; D ambiguous. The closer fit of TRBJ2-7 to the DNA end suggests the J call may be wrong. The CDR3 is CASSLARSYYEQYF. The CDR3 region has the DNA TGTGCCAGCAGCTTAGCAAGATCCTACTACGAGCAGTACTTC.